Following are 21 T cell receptor beta chains from one sample sequenced in a study (dated by TCRdb to 2016 to 2018). Libraries came from RT-PCR. The instrument given in TCRdb is Illumina MiSeq. TCRdb trimmed public reads at Q25 via fastp, called clones via MiXCR and kept in-frame beta chains. Rows matching on CDR3 protein sequence are summarized as one entry with the most common DNA and genes. This sample comprises about 680,000 distinct CDR3 sequences, approximately 15% of them detected only once. The leading ten clones occupy 3.6% of the sample. The sequencing input was memory CD4+ T cells from blood. The origin of the receptors is a female donor in good health, serving as a healthy control.

The CDR3 loop reads CASSFPGAPDGYTF. The CDR3 bases are TGTGCCAGCAGCTTCCCAGGGGCGCCAGATGGCTACACCTTC. The rearrangement joins TRBV13 to TRBJ1-2, with TRBD1 as a possible D gene (6 bases). Trimming removed 3 bases from V and 6 bases from J, with 14 bases in between. In germline, CDR1 is PRHDT, CDR2 FYEKMQ (reference sequence). The CDR3 loop spans 14 amino acids.

The rearrangement links TRBV28 to TRBJ1-1, with D possibly TRBD1 on 5 matching bases. In germline, CDR1 is MDHEN, CDR2 SYDVKM. V lost 7 bases and J lost 3, with 12 bases in between. The CDR3 covers 13 residues. CDR3 nucleotides: TGTGCCAGCACGCCGTGGGGGGACACTGAAGCTTTCTTT. Protein product: CASTPWGDTEAFF.

The genes are TRBV3-1 and TRBJ2-7; D is perhaps TRBD1 (7 bases). The CDR3 runs to 13 residues. Germline V gene data show CDR1 as LGHDT and CDR2 as YNNKEL (reference sequence). V lost 6 bases and J lost 0, with 9 bases in between. The CDR3 DNA reads as TGTGCCAGCAGGGAGGGGGCCTCCTACGAGCAGTACTTC. Translating it yields CASREGASYEQYF.

This clonotype occurred a few times. The V and J genes are TRBV20-1 and TRBJ2-1; D is uncertain. Germline V CDR1 and CDR2: DFQATT, SNEGSKA (reference sequence). This CDR3 comprises 12 residues. Trimming removed 3 bases at V and 6 bases at J, with 9 bases between. The CDR3 region is CSASSRSNEQFF. CDR3 coding DNA: TGCAGTGCTAGTTCCAGGTCCAATGAGCAGTTCTTC.

The chain couples TRBV7-9 to TRBJ2-2, with 11 bases fitting TRBD2. V shed 5 bases, J shed 6 bases, and the junction held 8 bases outside the gene matches. Per the germline V gene, CDR1 is SEHNR and CDR2 is FQNEAQ (reference sequence). The CDR3 is 16 residues long. CDR3 coding DNA: TGTGCCAGCAGCCAAACTAGCGGGAGAGGCGCCGGGGAGCTGTTTTTT. As protein: CASSQTSGRGAGELFF. Full variable domain (outside the CDR3, taken from reference TRBV7-9 and TRBJ2-2): DTGVSQNPRHKITKRGQNVTFRCDPISEHNRLYWYRQTLGQGPEFLTYFQNEAQLEKSRLLSDRFSAERPKGSFSTLEIQRTEQGDSAMYLCASSQTSGRGAGELFFGEGSRLTVL.

This clonotype appeared many times. The J gene is TRBJ1-5, the V gene TRBV4-3, with D possibly being TRBD1 (6 bases). The germline CDR1 and CDR2 sequences are LGHNA and YSLEER. This CDR3 has 15 amino acids. V lost 4 bases, J lost 0 bases, and 10 bases lay in between. CDR3 in DNA: TGCGCCAGCAGCCGGACAGCCCATAGCAATCAGCCCCAGCATTTT. The encoded protein is CASSRTAHSNQPQHF.

This chain joins TRBV6-5 and TRBJ2-3; a possible D gene is TRBD2 (5 bases). Trimming stripped 6 bases from V and 1 base from J, with 20 bases between. The CDR3 runs 17 residues. Per the germline V gene, CDR1 is MNHEY and CDR2 is SVGAGI. CDR3 protein: CASSTTFVGDGTDTQYF. The CDR3 bases are TGTGCCAGCAGCACAACATTTGTGGGAGACGGCACAGATACGCAGTATTTT.

There are a few counts of this clonotype. This sequence joins TRBV10-3 and TRBJ1-4; D ambiguous. Germline CDR1 reads ENHRY; CDR2 reads SYGVKD. V was trimmed by 2 bases and J by 7 bases, leaving 11 bases between them. CDR3 length: 14 amino acids. The CDR3 region is CAISERPTGEKLFF. The CDR3 DNA sequence: TGTGCCATCAGTGAGCGACCAACTGGTGAAAAACTGTTTTTT.

This clonotype was seen a few times. This rearrangement joins TRBV5-1 to TRBJ2-1, with 12 positions matching TRBD2. CDR3 length: 15 amino acids. Germline V gene data show CDR1 as SGHRS and CDR2 as YFSETQ. The ends lost 4 bases at V and 8 bases at J; junction bases unmatched: 7. CDR3 amino acids: CASSMQTSGRDEQFF. CDR3 bases: TGCGCCAGCAGCATGCAGACTAGCGGGAGAGATGAGCAGTTCTTC.

The chain couples TRBV29-1 to TRBJ1-2, with 10 nucleotides matching TRBD1. The length of the CDR3 is 15 residues. V lost 5 bases, J lost 1 base, and 7 bases stayed unmatched. CDR1 is SQVTM and CDR2 is ANQGSEA in the germline V gene. The CDR3 spells CSVSTGTGVNYGYTF. CDR3 sequence (DNA): TGCAGCGTTTCCACCGGGACAGGGGTTAACTATGGCTACACCTTC. Variable domain in full (rest from reference TRBV29-1 and TRBJ1-2): SAVISQKPSRDICQRGTSLTIQCQVDSQVTMMFWYRQQPGQSLTLIATANQGSEATYESGFVIDKFPISRPNLTFSTLTVSNMSPEDSSIYLCSVSTGTGVNYGYTFGSGTRLTVV.

The genes are TRBV29-1 and TRBJ1-1, with a tentative D call TRBD1 (5 bases). Deletions cut 1 base from V and 4 bases from J, with 16 bases between. The CDR3 is 15 amino acids. Per germline, CDR1 SQVTM and CDR2 ANQGSEA. CDR3 nucleotides: TGCAGCGTTGAAGGGGTGTCGTGGGGGACCACTGAAGCTTTCTTT. Its translation: CSVEGVSWGTTEAFF.

This clonotype was observed a handful of times. The rearrangement uses TRBV9 and TRBJ2-1, with TRBD2 as a possible D gene (6 bases). The ends were cut back, 3 bases at V and 9 bases at J, with 16 bases in the middle. The CDR3 has 14 residues. CDR1 and CDR2 from the germline V gene are SGDLS and YYNGEE. CDR3 nucleotide sequence: TGTGCCAGCAGCGCCCGGGACTCCGAGGGTGAGCAGTTCTTC. As protein: CASSARDSEGEQFF.

The chain joins TRBV6-2 or TRBV6-3 to TRBJ2-7; 7 nucleotides line up with TRBD2. Trimming at V came to 2 bases and at J to 4 bases, leaving 8 bases not matched to a gene. The CDR3 sequence is 15 residues long. The V gene's germline CDR1 is MNHEY and CDR2 SVGEGT. Written as DNA, the CDR3 is TGTGCCAGCAGTTACAGGGCTAGCGGTTCTTACGAGCAGTACTTC. Protein product: CASSYRASGSYEQYF.

This clonotype has a handful of counts. The chain employs TRBV9 and TRBJ2-1; 10 bases line up with TRBD2. Germline V gene data show CDR1 as SGDLS and CDR2 as YYNGEE. Trimming at V came to 1 base and at J to 9 bases, leaving 7 bases not matched to a gene. CDR3 length: 15 amino acids. CDR3 in DNA: TGTGCCAGCAGCGTACTCTTAGCGGGAGGCAGTGAGCAGTTCTTC. It specifies CASSVLLAGGSEQFF.

This clonotype was seen repeatedly, ten times or more. The V call is TRBV7-2, the J call TRBJ2-5; 11 positions agree with TRBD2. V dropped 3 bases and J dropped 5; count of bases not matched to a gene: 2. CDR1 and CDR2 from the germline V gene are SGHTA and FQGNSA. The CDR3 is made up of 14 amino acids. CDR3 loop: CASSFSGGVETQYF. The CDR3 nucleotides read TGTGCCAGCAGCTTTAGCGGGGGGGTGGAGACCCAGTACTTC. The full variable domain, completed using reference TRBV7-2 and TRBJ2-5, is GAGVSQSPSNKVTEKGKDVELRCDPISGHTALYWYRQSLGQGLEFLIYFQGNSAPDKSGLPSDRFSAERTGGSVSTLTIQRTQQEDSAVYLCASSFSGGVETQYFGPGTRLLVL.

This clonotype has more than one count but fewer than ten. This chain uses TRBV7-9 with TRBJ1-1, with D possibly TRBD1 on 5 matching bases. Germline V lookup: CDR1 SEHNR, CDR2 FQNEAQ (reference sequence). V was pared by 8 bases and J by 1 base, with 8 bases between. The CDR3 sequence is 12 residues long. The CDR3 nucleotides read TGTGCCAGCGGGACCCGGAACACTGAAGCTTTCTTT. Its translation: CASGTRNTEAFF.

This clonotype was seen a few times. This rearrangement joins TRBV9 to TRBJ1-2, with TRBD1 as a possible D gene (5 bases). The germline V and J ends were trimmed by 0 bases and 0 bases, with 9 bases remaining between them. The CDR3 contains 15 residues. Germline CDR1 reads SGDLS; CDR2 reads YYNGEE. The CDR3 reads CASSVGGGSNYGYTF. CDR3 nucleotides: TGTGCCAGCAGCGTAGGTGGGGGTTCTAACTATGGCTACACCTTC.

This clonotype appeared a few times. The rearrangement links TRBV28 to TRBJ2-1, with D tentatively TRBD2 (7 bases). Germline V CDR1 and CDR2: MDHEN, SYDVKM. The CDR3 has 14 amino acids. V gave up 7 bases and J gave up 5 bases, with 15 bases separating them. The CDR3 DNA follows: TGTGCCAGCATTAAGGGGGGGGGGCACAATGAGCAGTTCTTC. Protein product: CASIKGGGHNEQFF.

V and J are TRBV5-1 and TRBJ1-6; D is possibly TRBD1 (6 bases). Trimming took off 0 bases at V and 5 bases at J, with 12 bases between the two ends. The length of the CDR3 is 16 residues. Germline CDR1 is SGHRS and CDR2 is YFSETQ. CDR3 in amino acids: CASSLGWDINNSPLHF. CDR3 DNA: TGCGCCAGCAGCTTGGGTTGGGACATCAATAATTCACCCCTCCACTTT.

In this sample, this clonotype turned up a few times. The chain joins TRBV9 to TRBJ2-1, with TRBD2 matching 12 bases. Germline trimming cut 0 bases from V and 6 bases from J; bases unmatched to any gene: 1. Germline CDR1 SGDLS, CDR2 YYNGEE. The length of the CDR3 is 15 residues. CDR3 region: CASSVASGGANEQFF. CDR3 bases: TGTGCCAGCAGCGTAGCTAGCGGGGGGGCCAATGAGCAGTTCTTC.

At least ten counts were recorded for this clonotype. The rearrangement joins TRBV29-1 to TRBJ2-1, with D possibly matching TRBD2 (5 bases). V was cut by 7 bases and J by 12 bases, with 19 bases left in between. This CDR3 contains 12 residues. In germline, CDR1 is SQVTM, CDR2 ANQGSEA. The CDR3 DNA reads as TGCAGCGCCTCCTCCACTAGTAGAGGGCAGTTCTTC. Protein: CSASSTSRGQFF.